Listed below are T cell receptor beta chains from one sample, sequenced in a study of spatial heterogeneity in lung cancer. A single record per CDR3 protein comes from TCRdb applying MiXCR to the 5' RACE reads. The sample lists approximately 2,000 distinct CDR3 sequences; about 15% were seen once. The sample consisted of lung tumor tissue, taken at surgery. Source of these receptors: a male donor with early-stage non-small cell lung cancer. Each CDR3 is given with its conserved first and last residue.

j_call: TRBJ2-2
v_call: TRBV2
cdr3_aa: CASSEGLAGVSTGELFF

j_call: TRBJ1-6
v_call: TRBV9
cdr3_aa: CASSVGSDVHNSPLHF

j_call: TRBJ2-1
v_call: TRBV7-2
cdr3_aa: CASSFGPNNEQFF

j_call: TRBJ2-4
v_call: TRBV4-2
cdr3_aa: CASSQEEGQAIAKNIQYF

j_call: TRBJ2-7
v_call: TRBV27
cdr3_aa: CASSLGILAPQHEQYF

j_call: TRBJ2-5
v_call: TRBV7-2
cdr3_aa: CASSRGPGSLETQYF

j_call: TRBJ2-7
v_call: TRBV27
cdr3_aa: CASSRMGVGYEQYF

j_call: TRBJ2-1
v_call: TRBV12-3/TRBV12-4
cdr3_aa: CASSLMTEQFF

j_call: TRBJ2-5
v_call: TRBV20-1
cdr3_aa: CSAGGRWSQETQYF

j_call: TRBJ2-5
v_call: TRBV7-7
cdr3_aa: CASSSTGTRGETQYF

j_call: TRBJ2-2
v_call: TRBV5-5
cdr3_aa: CASKTGGNTGELFF

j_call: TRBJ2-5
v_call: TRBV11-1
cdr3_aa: CASSPRTVKETQYF

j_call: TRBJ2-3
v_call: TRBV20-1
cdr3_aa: CSARFEYTDTQYF

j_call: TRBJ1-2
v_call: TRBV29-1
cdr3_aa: CSVDGRMNYGYTF

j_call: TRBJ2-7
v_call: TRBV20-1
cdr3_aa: CSARGRQGPGYEQYF

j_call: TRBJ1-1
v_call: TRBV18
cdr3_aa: CASSHTRDTEAFF

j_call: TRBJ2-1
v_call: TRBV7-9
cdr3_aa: CASYRPSDNEQFF

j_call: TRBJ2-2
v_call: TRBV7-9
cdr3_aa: CASSLRQIGTGELFF

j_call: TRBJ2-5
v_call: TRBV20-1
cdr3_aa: CSAQPGGTSKETQYF

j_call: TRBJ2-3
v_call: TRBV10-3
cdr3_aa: CAIRGSGDTQYF

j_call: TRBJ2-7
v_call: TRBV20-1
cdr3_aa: CSARDGSGGYEQYF

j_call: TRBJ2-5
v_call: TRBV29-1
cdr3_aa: CSVPYGQGQETQYF

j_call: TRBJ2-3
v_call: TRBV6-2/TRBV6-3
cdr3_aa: CATEGPPADTQYF

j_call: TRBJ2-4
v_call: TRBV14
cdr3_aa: CASSQLRGTENIQYF

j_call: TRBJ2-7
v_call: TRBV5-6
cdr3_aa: CASSYSRVRVFRNEQYF

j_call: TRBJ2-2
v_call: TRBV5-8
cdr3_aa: CASTTPTNWNTGELFF

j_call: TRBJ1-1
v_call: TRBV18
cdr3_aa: CASSPGPVNTEAFF

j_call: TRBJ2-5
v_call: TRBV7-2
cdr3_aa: CASSLQEGGMETQYF

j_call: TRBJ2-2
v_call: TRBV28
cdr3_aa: CASTSSNTGELFF

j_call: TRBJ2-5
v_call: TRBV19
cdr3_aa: CASKVWNGETQYF

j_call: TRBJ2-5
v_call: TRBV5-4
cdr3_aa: CASSLWGTGKETQYF

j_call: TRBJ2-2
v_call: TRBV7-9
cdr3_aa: CASSFQVPVSGELFF

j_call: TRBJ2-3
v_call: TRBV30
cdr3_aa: CAWSASLAEADTQYF

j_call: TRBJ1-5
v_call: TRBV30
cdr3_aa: CAWRPREGPYQPQHF

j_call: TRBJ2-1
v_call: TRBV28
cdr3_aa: CASSPGDNEQFF

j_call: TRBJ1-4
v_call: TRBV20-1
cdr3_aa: CSARALRQGAREGEKLFF

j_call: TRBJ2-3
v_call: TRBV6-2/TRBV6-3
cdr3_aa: CATEGPADTQYF

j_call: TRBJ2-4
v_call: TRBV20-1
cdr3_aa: CSANAGGSKNIQYF

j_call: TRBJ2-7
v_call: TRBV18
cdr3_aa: CASSPRQDTYEQYF

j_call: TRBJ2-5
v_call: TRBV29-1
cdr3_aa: CSVEDPRYETQYF

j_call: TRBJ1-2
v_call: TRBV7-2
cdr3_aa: CASSELNYGYTF

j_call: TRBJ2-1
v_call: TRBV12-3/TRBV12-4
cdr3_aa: CASSSRTGTWLIIEQFF

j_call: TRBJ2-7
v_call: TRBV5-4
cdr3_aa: CASSSGAGAPTQQYF

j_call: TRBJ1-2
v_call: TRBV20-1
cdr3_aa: CSAPTRGGIYGYTF

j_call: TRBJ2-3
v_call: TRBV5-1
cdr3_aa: CASSWGTVTDTQYF

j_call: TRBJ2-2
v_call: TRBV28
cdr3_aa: CASSQTGGRTGELFF

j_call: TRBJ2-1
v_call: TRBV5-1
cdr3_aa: CASSLDGLEAEQFF

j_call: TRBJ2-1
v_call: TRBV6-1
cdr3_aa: CASKKGGPENEQFF